What follows is one T cell receptor (beta chain) and its context. This entry comes from a study of early T cells in non-severe SARS-CoV-2 infection. Individual cDNA molecules each received unique molecular identifiers attached to them. TCRdb redid the calling of the 5' RACE reads with MiXCR, one entry per CDR3 protein. The sample has 70,000 to 95,000 distinct CDR3 sequences, approximately 16% seen once. The CDR3 has 15 residues. The germline CDR1 and CDR2 sequences are SNHLY and FYNNEI. Trimming cost V 7 bases and J 0 bases; bases outside gene matches: 6. Material: whole blood. The rearrangement joins TRBV2 to TRBJ2-3; 8 nucleotides align to TRBD2. This sequence was found in an adult who was a healthcare worker with PCR-confirmed SARS-CoV-2 infection or an uninfected control (not recorded which). The CDR3 nucleotides are TGTGCCAGCACGAGACTAGCGACTAGCACAGATACGCAGTATTTT. Amino acid sequence: CASTRLATSTDTQYF.